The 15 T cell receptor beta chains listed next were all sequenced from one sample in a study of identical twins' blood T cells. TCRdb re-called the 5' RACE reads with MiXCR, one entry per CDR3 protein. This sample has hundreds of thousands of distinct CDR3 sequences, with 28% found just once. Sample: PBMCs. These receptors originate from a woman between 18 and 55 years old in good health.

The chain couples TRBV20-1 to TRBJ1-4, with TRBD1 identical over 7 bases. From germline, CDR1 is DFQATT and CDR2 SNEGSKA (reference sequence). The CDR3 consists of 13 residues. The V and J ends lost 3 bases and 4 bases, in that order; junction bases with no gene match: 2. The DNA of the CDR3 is TGCAGTGCTAGCACAGGGGTTAATGAAAAACTGTTTTTT. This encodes CSASTGVNEKLFF.

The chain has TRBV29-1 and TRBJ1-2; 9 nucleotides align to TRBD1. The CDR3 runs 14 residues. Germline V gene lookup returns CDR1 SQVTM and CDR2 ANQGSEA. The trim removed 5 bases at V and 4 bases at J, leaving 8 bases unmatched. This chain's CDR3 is CSVRAGTGFYGYTF. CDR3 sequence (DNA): TGCAGCGTTCGCGCCGGGACAGGGTTCTATGGCTACACCTTC.

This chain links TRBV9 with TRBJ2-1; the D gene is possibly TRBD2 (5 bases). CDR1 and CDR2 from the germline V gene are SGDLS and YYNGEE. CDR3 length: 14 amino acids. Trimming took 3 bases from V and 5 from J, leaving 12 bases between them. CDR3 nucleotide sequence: TGTGCCAGCAGCGCCCTCCGGGAAGACAATGAGCAGTTCTTC. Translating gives CASSALREDNEQFF.

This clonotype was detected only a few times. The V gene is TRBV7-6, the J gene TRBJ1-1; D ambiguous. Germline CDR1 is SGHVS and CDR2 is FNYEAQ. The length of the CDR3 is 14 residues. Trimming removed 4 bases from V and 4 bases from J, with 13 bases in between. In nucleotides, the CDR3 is TGTGCCAGCAGCTGGATAGGGTTAGGCACTGAAGCTTTCTTT. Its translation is CASSWIGLGTEAFF.

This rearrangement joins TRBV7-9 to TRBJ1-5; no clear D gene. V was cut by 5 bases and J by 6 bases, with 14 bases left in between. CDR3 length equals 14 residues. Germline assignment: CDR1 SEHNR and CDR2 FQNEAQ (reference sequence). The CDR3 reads CASSPASGGQPQHF. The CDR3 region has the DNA TGTGCCAGCAGCCCCGCCTCAGGCGGTCAGCCCCAGCATTTT. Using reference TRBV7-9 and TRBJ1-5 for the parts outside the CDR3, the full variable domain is DTGVSQNPRHKITKRGQNVTFRCDPISEHNRLYWYRQTLGQGPEFLTYFQNEAQLEKSRLLSDRFSAERPKGSFSTLEIQRTEQGDSAMYLCASSPASGGQPQHFGDGTRLSIL.

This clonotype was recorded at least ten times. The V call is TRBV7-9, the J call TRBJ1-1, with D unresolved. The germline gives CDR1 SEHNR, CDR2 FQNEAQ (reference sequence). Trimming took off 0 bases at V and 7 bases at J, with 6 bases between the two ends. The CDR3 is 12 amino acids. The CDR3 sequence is CASSLAPREAFF. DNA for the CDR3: TGTGCCAGCAGCTTAGCGCCCCGTGAAGCTTTCTTT.

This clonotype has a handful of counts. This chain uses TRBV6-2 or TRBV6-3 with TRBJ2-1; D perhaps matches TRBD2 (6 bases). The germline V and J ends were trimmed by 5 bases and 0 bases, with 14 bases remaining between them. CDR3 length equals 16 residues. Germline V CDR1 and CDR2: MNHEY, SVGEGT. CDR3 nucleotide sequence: TGTGCCAGCAGTCCCCGGGGGACCCTCTCCTACAATGAGCAGTTCTTC. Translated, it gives CASSPRGTLSYNEQFF.

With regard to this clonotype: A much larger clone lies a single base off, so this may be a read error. The CDR3 coding sequence is TGTGCCAGCAGTGAAGTGGACAGTAGTCAGCCCCAGCATTTT. Its translation: CASSEVDSSQPQHF. The V gene is TRBV6-1, the J gene TRBJ1-5; TRBD1 is a possible D gene (6 bases). The germline CDR1 and CDR2 sequences are MNHNS and SASEGT. Deletions cut 1 base from V and 6 bases from J, with 10 bases between. The length of the CDR3 is 14 residues.

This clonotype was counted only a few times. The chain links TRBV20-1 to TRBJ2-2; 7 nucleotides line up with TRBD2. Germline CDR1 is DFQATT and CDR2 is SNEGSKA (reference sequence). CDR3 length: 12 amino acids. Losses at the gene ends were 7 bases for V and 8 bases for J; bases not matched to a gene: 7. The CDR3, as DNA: TGCAGTGTACGAAGCGGGATAGGGGAGCTGTTTTTT. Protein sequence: CSVRSGIGELFF.

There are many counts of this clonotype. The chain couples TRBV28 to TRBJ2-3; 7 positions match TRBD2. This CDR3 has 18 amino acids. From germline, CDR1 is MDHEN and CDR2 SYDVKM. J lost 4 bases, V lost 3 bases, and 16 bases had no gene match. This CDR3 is CASSFLNSLAEASDTQYF. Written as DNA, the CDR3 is TGTGCCAGCAGTTTTTTAAACTCCCTAGCGGAGGCCTCAGATACGCAGTATTTT.

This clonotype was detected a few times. CDR3 bases: TGTGCCAGCAGTTATCAGGGGGCTGGCGGCACTGAAGCTTTCTTT. Its translation is CASSYQGAGGTEAFF. This chain uses TRBV6-6 with TRBJ1-1; 8 bases line up with TRBD1. There are 15 residues in the CDR3. Germline V gives CDR1 MNHNY, CDR2 SVGAGI (reference sequence). With V trimmed by 3 bases and J by 4 bases, 7 bases remained unmatched.

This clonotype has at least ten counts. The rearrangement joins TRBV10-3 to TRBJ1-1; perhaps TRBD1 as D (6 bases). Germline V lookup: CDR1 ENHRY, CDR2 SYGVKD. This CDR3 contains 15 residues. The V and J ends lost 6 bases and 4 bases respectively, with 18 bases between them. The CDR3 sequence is CAIREGTGLPTEAFF. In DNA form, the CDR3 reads TGTGCCATCAGAGAGGGAACAGGGTTGCCCACTGAAGCTTTCTTT.

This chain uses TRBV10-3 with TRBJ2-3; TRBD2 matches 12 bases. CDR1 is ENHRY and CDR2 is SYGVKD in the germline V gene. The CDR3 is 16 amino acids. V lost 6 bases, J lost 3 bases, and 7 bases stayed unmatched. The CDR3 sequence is CAIRATSGGPTDTQYF. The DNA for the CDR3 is TGTGCCATCAGAGCAACTAGCGGGGGGCCAACAGATACGCAGTATTTT.

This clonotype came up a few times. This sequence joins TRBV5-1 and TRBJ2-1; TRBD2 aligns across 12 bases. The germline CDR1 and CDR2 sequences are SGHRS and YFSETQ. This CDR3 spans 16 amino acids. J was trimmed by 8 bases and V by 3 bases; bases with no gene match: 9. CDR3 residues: CASSSLLAGGGHEQFF. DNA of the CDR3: TGCGCCAGCAGCTCCCTACTAGCGGGGGGTGGCCATGAGCAGTTCTTC. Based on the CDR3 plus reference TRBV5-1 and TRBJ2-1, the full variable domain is KAGVTQTPRYLIKTRGQQVTLSCSPISGHRSVSWYQQTPGQGLQFLFEYFSETQRNKGNFPGRFSGRQFSNSRSEMNVSTLELGDSALYLCASSSLLAGGGHEQFFGPGTRLTVL.

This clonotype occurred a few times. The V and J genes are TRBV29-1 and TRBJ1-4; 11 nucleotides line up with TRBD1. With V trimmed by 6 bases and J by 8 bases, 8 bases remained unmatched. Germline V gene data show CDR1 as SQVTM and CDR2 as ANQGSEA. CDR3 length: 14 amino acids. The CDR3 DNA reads TGCAGCGTGAAGCCGGGACAGGGGGGAGAAAAACTGTTTTTT. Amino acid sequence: CSVKPGQGGEKLFF.